Here is one T cell receptor (beta chain) with its context. This receptor's antigen is unknown. The input lacks base qualities; no much larger clone sits a single base away. TCRbeta CDR3 regions were amplified from genomic DNA by means of the immunoSEQ Assay, a bias-controlled multiplex PCR. On the study's bioinformatics: The number of nucleated cells in each sample was estimated by amplification of reference gene primers within the assay. To quantify the absolute abundance of each unique TCRbeta CDR3 rearrangement, sequence reads were collapsed and filtered. For each sample, productive Simpson clonality was calculated as the square root of Simpson's diversity index across productive rearrangements. This immuneACCESS table, as held by TCRdb, lists in-frame sequences with V and J called but not all clones. Of the missing ones, under half trace to an unresolved V gene in checked studies; the others have no known cause. Clonal size and the V and J genes are those of that table, whereas D and trimming came from the DNA. The sample table lists 110,000 or so clones, 80% to 90% of them with a count of one. The ten largest make up around 3.4% of the sample.

CDR1 and CDR2 were assigned from the germline V gene (reference sequence) as SEHNR and FQNEAQ. Taken from cysteine to phenylalanine, the CDR3 has 13 residues. Only the CDR3 DNA stays, 39 bases, in frame from base 1. Deletion took 5 bases off V and 0 bases off J, with a span of 8 bases between the germline ends. Whole blood was collected in K2EDTA tubes by collaborating institutions according to the institutions' own protocols. Collaborator samples were shipped for TCRbeta analysis as frozen whole blood, isolated PBMCs, or DNA extracted from either sample type. The sample belongs to a study of blood T cell repertoires in COVID-19 (dated by TCRdb to the early 2020s). Regarding the research as a whole: The collaborator samples originated in the United States, Italy and Spain and spanned the acute and convalescent phases of COVID-19. The material from the prospective study consisted of cDNA or gDNA derived from T cells, B-cell-depleted T cells, or PBMCs. Subjects who had been exposed to COVID-19, were actively infected with it, or had recovered from it provided the deeply sampled blood TCRbeta repertoires that made up the dataset. A freely available public database, intended as a resource for researchers studying the immune response to SARS-CoV-2, is where the repertoires were released. Samples came from the ongoing ImmuneRACE study (first 160 participants) plus 1,254 subjects from 6 global collaborators. Nearly every sample came with metadata listing a de-identified subject ID, COVID-19 status, age in years and sex. Where available, HLA class I and class II types were taken from metadata supplied by the sample provider and were not determined by assay-based typing. Summary of the overall study and its limitations: The quantity of clinical and demographic metadata differed by source and by participant and was supplied without curation.

The V and J genes are TRBV7-9 and TRBJ2-7, with no confident D gene call. The sequence came from a man aged 35 to 55 with acute or convalescent COVID-19. The source material was peripheral blood. The bases read TGTGCCAGCAGCCCCCCCTACTCCTACGAGCAGTACTTC. The translation is CASSPPYSYEQYF.